This T cell receptor beta chain came from a study of human T cells and chemical hapten exposure. This clonotype was detected a few times. The ends lost 4 bases at V and 4 bases at J; junction bases unmatched: 9. The CDR3 totals 15 residues. Looked up from germline, CDR1 is SEHNR and CDR2 is FQNEAQ (reference sequence). MiXCR was run by TCRdb on the RACE reads, yielding one entry per CDR3 protein. The sample includes some 400,000 distinct CDR3 sequences, approximately 4.4% of them seen just once. As to time point: patch test 1, 2 weeks after DPC sensitization. Described treatment: therapeutic diphenylcyclopropenone sensitization with weekly scalp DPC.

This receptor was obtained from a woman in her forties or fifties with alopecia areata. Some clones in this sample may be carry-over from other donors' samples. The sequencing used whole blood, collected in connection with sensitization to the hapten diphenylcyclopropenone (DPC). The chain combines TRBV7-9 with TRBJ2-5; 7 bases map to TRBD1. CDR3 sequence reads: CASSSIDREIETQYF. The CDR3 coding sequence is TGTGCCAGCAGCTCAATCGACAGGGAGATAGAGACCCAGTACTTC.